Presented here are 17 T cell receptor beta chains from one specimen sequenced in a study of shared clonotypes between healthy human individuals. Here immunoSEQ multiplex PCR was the method, and the copy in TCRdb shows in-frame clones only, minus some. The table records a few million clones, 85% to 95% of them present only once. The sequenced material came from naive CD4+ T cells from PBMCs. This sample's subset: CD45RA+ positively selected. These receptors were collected from a man between 18 and 29 years old in good health. Some clones in this sample may be carry-over from other donors' samples.

The chain is built from TRBV7-3 and TRBJ2-5, with a possible D match to TRBD2 (6 bases). Germline assignment: CDR1 SGHTA and CDR2 FQGTGA. The CDR3 totals 15 residues. Trimming stripped 4 bases from V and 1 base from J, with 13 bases between. The CDR3, as DNA: TGTGCCAGCAGCTCGAATGGGGGACTCCAAGAGACCCAGTACTTC. This gives the protein CASSSNGGLQETQYF.

For this clone: The sample holds other DNA sequences that translate to the same CDR3. The genes are TRBV5-4 and TRBJ1-3; D unclear. The length of the CDR3 is 14 residues. The V and J ends lost 0 bases and 1 base respectively, with 5 bases between them. Germline V gene lookup returns CDR1 SGHNT and CDR2 YYREEE (reference sequence). The CDR3 reads CASSLGGSGNTIYF. CDR3 DNA sequence: TGTGCCAGCAGCTTGGGAGGATCTGGAAACACCATATATTTT.

The count of this clone is one. Different DNA sequences within this sample yield the same CDR3. This chain links TRBV9 with TRBJ2-5; D call uncertain. The germline V gene encodes CDR1 SGDLS and CDR2 YYNGEE. Trimming took off 0 bases at V and 5 bases at J, with 11 bases between the two ends. CDR3 length: 14 residues. As DNA, the CDR3 is TGTGCCAGCAGCGTAGCTCCCCTCGCGGAGACCCAGTACTTC. Amino acid sequence: CASSVAPLAETQYF.

The rearrangement links TRBV6-6 to TRBJ1-1; D might be TRBD1 (6 bases). The CDR3 loop spans 13 amino acids. Germline lookup yields CDR1 MNHNY and CDR2 SVGAGI (reference sequence). The V end lost 7 bases, the J end lost 4 bases, and 13 bases lay between the germline ends. CDR3 sequence: CASILGGGTEAFF. The CDR3 DNA sequence: TGTGCCAGCATATTAGGGGGGGGCACTGAAGCTTTCTTT.

Of note for this clone: The junction shows a germline mismatch at one end, possibly a read error. CDR3 in DNA: TGCAGCGCCCCTAGAGGAGACAGGGCTTTT. This encodes CSAPRGDRAF. The chain has TRBV29-1 and TRBJ1-1; TRBD1 matches at 7 bases. This CDR3 has 10 amino acids. Germline-derived CDR1 and CDR2 are SQVTM and ANQGSEA.

This clone appeared once. The genes are TRBV28 and TRBJ2-1; D possibly corresponds to TRBD2 (5 bases). CDR3 length: 14 amino acids. V was clipped by 6 bases and J by 6 bases, with 15 bases between them. Germline CDR1 reads MDHEN; CDR2 reads SYDVKM. CDR3 nucleotides: TGTGCCAGCAGCCCAGGAGGACGGTTCAATGAGCAGTTCTTC. Protein: CASSPGGRFNEQFF.

In DNA, the CDR3 is TGTGCCATAATAGGGGTGGGCACTGAAGCTTTCTTT. It translates to CAIIGVGTEAFF. The chain joins TRBV28 to TRBJ1-1; D is possibly TRBD1 (5 bases). Trimming left V 10 bases short and J 4 bases short, with 13 bases between. The V gene's germline CDR1 is MDHEN and CDR2 SYDVKM. The CDR3 extends over 12 amino acids.

V gene TRBV2 combines with J gene TRBJ1-2; weak D call: TRBD1 (5 bases). The CDR3 covers 15 residues. Per germline, CDR1 SNHLY and CDR2 FYNNEI. The ends were cut back, 7 bases at V and 4 bases at J, with 19 bases in the middle. The CDR3, as DNA: TGTGCCAGCACACTGGGGCACCTGACGTTCTATGGCTACACCTTC. Translation gives CASTLGHLTFYGYTF.

The rearrangement joins TRBV7-6 to TRBJ2-1, with D perhaps given as TRBD1 or TRBD2 (5 bases each). Germline loops: CDR1 SGHVS, CDR2 FNYEAQ. V dropped 2 bases and J dropped 9 bases, with 20 bases sitting between them. CDR3 length: 16 amino acids. This CDR3 reads CASSLTHGTSSTEQFF. The CDR3 DNA follows: TGTGCCAGCAGCTTAACTCATGGGACCTCAAGCACTGAGCAGTTCTTC.

The V gene is TRBV6-6, the J gene TRBJ1-3, with D hard to call. Per the germline V gene, CDR1 is MNHNY and CDR2 is SVGAGI (reference sequence). The CDR3 has 14 residues. Trimming shortened V by 6 bases and J by 0 bases, and 9 bases separated the two germline ends. Here the CDR3 reads CASRTPASGNTIYF. The CDR3 DNA reads TGTGCCAGCAGGACCCCAGCCTCTGGAAACACCATATATTTT.

The chain links TRBV4-2 to TRBJ2-5; D ambiguous. The CDR3 runs 14 residues. Per germline, CDR1 LGHNA and CDR2 YNFKEQ. The V and J ends lost 4 bases and 5 bases respectively, with 14 bases between them. This CDR3 reads CASSRPGEVETQYF. Written as DNA, the CDR3 is TGTGCCAGCAGCCGCCCCGGAGAAGTGGAGACCCAGTACTTC.

J is TRBJ1-3 and V is TRBV6-5; D gene ambiguous. Germline CDR1 and CDR2: MNHEY and SVGAGI. V was pared by 4 bases and J by 2 bases, with 9 bases between. The CDR3 is 14 residues long. The CDR3 reads CASSSPGAGNTIYF. The CDR3 region has the DNA TGTGCCAGCAGTTCTCCCGGGGCTGGAAACACCATATATTTT.

This clone was found a few times. The V and J genes are TRBV10-2 and TRBJ1-2; D unclear. The CDR3 is made up of 13 amino acids. Germline CDR1 WSHSY, CDR2 SAAADI. The ends were cut back, 8 bases at V and 6 bases at J, with 16 bases in the middle. The CDR3 sequence is CASAPRTRDGYTF. In DNA, the CDR3 is TGCGCCAGCGCTCCGCGGACGCGGGATGGCTACACCTTC.

The gene calls are TRBV7-9 and TRBJ2-5, with 8 nucleotides matching TRBD2. Germline CDR1 and CDR2: SEHNR and FQNEAQ (reference sequence). The trim removed 1 base at V and 4 bases at J, leaving 5 bases unmatched. The CDR3 consists of 15 residues. DNA of the CDR3: TGTGCCAGCAGCTTAGAGGTCGCGGGAGGAGAGACCCAGTACTTC. Protein sequence: CASSLEVAGGETQYF.

The rearrangement joins TRBV27 to TRBJ2-1, with TRBD2 matching 13 bases. The CDR3 totals 16 residues. Trimming took 4 bases from V and 8 from J; bases not matched to a gene: 8. The germline V gene has CDR1 MNHEY and CDR2 SMNVEV (reference sequence). Written as DNA, the CDR3 is TGTGCCAGCAGTTCACCTCGGACTAGCGGGAGCTATGAGCAGTTCTTC. Protein: CASSSPRTSGSYEQFF.

CDR3 amino acids: CASSGSVGAYNEQFF. CDR3 bases: TGCGCCAGCAGCGGTAGTGTGGGGGCCTACAATGAGCAGTTCTTC. The chain recombines TRBV5-1 with TRBJ2-1, with D perhaps being TRBD1 or TRBD2 (5 bases each). Trimming took 4 bases from V and 2 from J, leaving 13 bases between them. Germline-derived CDR1 and CDR2 are SGHRS and YFSETQ. The CDR3 is 15 amino acids. Based on the CDR3 plus reference TRBV5-1 and TRBJ2-1, the full variable domain is KAGVTQTPRYLIKTRGQQVTLSCSPISGHRSVSWYQQTPGQGLQFLFEYFSETQRNKGNFPGRFSGRQFSNSRSEMNVSTLELGDSALYLCASSGSVGAYNEQFFGPGTRLTVL.

V usage is TRBV6-6 and J usage is TRBJ1-2; tentative D call: TRBD1 (5 bases). Per germline, CDR1 MNHNY and CDR2 SVGAGI (reference sequence). Trimming stripped 5 bases from V and 5 bases from J, with 15 bases between. The CDR3 runs 14 residues. The CDR3 DNA sequence: TGTGCCAGCAGTACCCTGGACAACCCTTATGGCTACACCTTC. It specifies CASSTLDNPYGYTF.